Below, 22 T cell receptor beta chains from the same sample are listed, as sequenced in a study of blood T cells in healthy people across ages. Next came a second PCR, run for about 7 to 12 cycles, which used a sample-barcoded 5' primer along with a J-beta primer mix. Via MiXCR, TCRdb re-called the 5' RACE reads, giving one row per CDR3 protein. In the table there are about 1.5 million distinct CDR3 sequences, under 55% of which are singletons. Input material: blood. Receptor source: a woman between 18 and 29 years old in good health.

V and J are TRBV20-1 and TRBJ2-7; the D call may be TRBD1 or TRBD2 (6 bases each). The CDR3 contains 13 residues. Germline lookup yields CDR1 DFQATT and CDR2 SNEGSKA (reference sequence). Trimming left V 4 bases short and J 0 bases short, with 10 bases between. This CDR3 reads CSATGDFSYEQYF. CDR3 DNA sequence: TGCAGTGCTACAGGGGACTTCTCCTACGAGCAGTACTTC.

This clonotype was seen only a few times. The CDR3 bases are TGTGCCAGCAGCTTTCAAAGCGGCCAAGAGACCCAGTACTTC. Encoded protein: CASSFQSGQETQYF. The chain recombines TRBV7-2 with TRBJ2-5; D is possibly TRBD2 (5 bases). V was shortened by 3 bases and J by 1 base, with 9 bases between the two germline ends. Germline CDR1 and CDR2: SGHTA and FQGNSA. The CDR3 has 14 residues.

This clonotype was found a few times. The chain couples TRBV2 to TRBJ2-7; no clear D gene. The end of the DNA is better explained by TRBJ2-5, so the J call may be wrong. Germline V lookup: CDR1 SNHLY, CDR2 FYNNEI. This CDR3 is built from 12 residues. CDR3: CASRSVRETQYF. CDR3 nucleotide sequence: TGTGCCAGCAGGTCTGTCCGAGAGACCCAGTACTTC.

The V call is TRBV2, the J call TRBJ1-1; no clear D. The CDR3 is 13 amino acids. Looked up from germline, CDR1 is SNHLY and CDR2 is FYNNEI. V was clipped by 3 bases and J by 1 base, with 6 bases between them. DNA for the CDR3: TGTGCCAGCAGTGAGGGTTGGAACACTGAAGCTTTCTTT. This encodes CASSEGWNTEAFF.

For the CDR3, the DNA is TGTGCCAGCACCCGGGACAGGGTGATCTACGAGCAGTACTTC. Protein sequence: CASTRDRVIYEQYF. J is TRBJ2-7 and V is TRBV6-2 or TRBV6-3; 9 nucleotides match TRBD1. The CDR3 consists of 14 residues. The germline V gene encodes CDR1 MNHEY and CDR2 SVGEGT. Losses at the gene ends were 7 bases for V and 3 bases for J; bases not matched to a gene: 7.

This chain links TRBV4-3 with TRBJ1-6, with TRBD1 as a possible D gene (6 bases). Germline values: CDR1 LGHNA, CDR2 YSLEER. Trimming took 4 bases from V and 4 from J, leaving 14 bases between them. The CDR3 has 16 amino acids. CDR3 DNA sequence: TGCGCCAGCAGCCGACAGCATACAGGGTATAATTCACCCCTCCACTTT. As protein: CASSRQHTGYNSPLHF.

In this sample, this clonotype turned up a few times. This chain joins TRBV7-9 and TRBJ1-2; unclear D gene. Deletions cut 3 bases from V and 2 bases from J, with 10 bases between. Germline V gives CDR1 SEHNR, CDR2 FQNEAQ (reference sequence). The CDR3 contains 14 residues. CDR3 protein: CASSLEVLNYGYTF. The CDR3 DNA sequence: TGTGCCAGCAGCTTGGAAGTCCTCAACTATGGCTACACCTTC.

The genes are TRBV6-2 or TRBV6-3 and TRBJ2-7; 8 nucleotides align to TRBD2. Germline assignment: CDR1 MNHEY and CDR2 SVGEGT. V shed 6 bases, J shed 0 bases, and the junction held 4 bases outside the gene matches. This CDR3 contains 14 residues. In DNA form, the CDR3 reads TGTGCCAGCAGGATAGCGGGGTCCTCCTACGAGCAGTACTTC. Protein: CASRIAGSSYEQYF.

This clonotype was detected a few times. J is TRBJ2-3 and V is TRBV29-1; maybe TRBD2 (6 bases). CDR3 length: 12 amino acids. V lost 4 bases and J lost 8, with 13 bases in between. Germline assignment: CDR1 SQVTM and CDR2 ANQGSEA. CDR3 in DNA: TGCAGCGTTGGAACTAGCCATGGTACGCAGTATTTT. Translated: CSVGTSHGTQYF.

This clonotype has more than one count but fewer than ten. The chain links TRBV6-2 or TRBV6-3 to TRBJ2-1; TRBD2 agrees at 15 bases. Germline lookup yields CDR1 MNHEY and CDR2 SVGEGT. V shed 6 bases and J 7 bases; nucleotides not matched to a gene: 7. The CDR3 is 16 amino acids. CDR3 sequence: CASSRHGTSGRNEQFF. The CDR3 DNA sequence: TGTGCCAGCAGCCGACACGGGACTAGCGGGAGGAATGAGCAGTTCTTC.

The V and J genes are TRBV7-2 and TRBJ2-3, with 9 nucleotides matching TRBD2. The CDR3 is made up of 15 amino acids. Germline CDR1 SGHTA, CDR2 FQGNSA. Losses at the gene ends were 3 bases for V and 7 bases for J; bases not matched to a gene: 8. CDR3 in DNA: TGTGCCAGCAGCTTCCCCCTAGCGGGGACCCATACGCAGTATTTT. Amino acids: CASSFPLAGTHTQYF.

The chain joins TRBV6-5 to TRBJ2-5, with 8 bases fitting TRBD1. After removal of 5 bases from V and 3 bases from J, the junction contained 11 bases not matched to a gene. The CDR3 consists of 16 residues. Looked up from germline, CDR1 is MNHEY and CDR2 is SVGAGI. The CDR3 protein is CASSNRQGSRKETQYF. CDR3 bases: TGTGCCAGCAGTAACAGACAGGGGTCTCGTAAAGAGACCCAGTACTTC.

V usage is TRBV4-3 and J usage is TRBJ2-1, with no clear D. Deletions cut 0 bases from V and 7 bases from J, with 19 bases between. The CDR3 spans 17 residues. Germline V gives CDR1 LGHNA, CDR2 YSLEER. The CDR3 DNA sequence: TGCGCCAGCAGCCAAGATAGGAACCCATCTAAGGTGAATGAGCAGTTCTTC. Protein sequence: CASSQDRNPSKVNEQFF.

CDR3 sequence (DNA): TGTGCCAGCAGCTTACCAGGGAGTGACGATGGCTACACCTTC. It yields the protein CASSLPGSDDGYTF. V and J are TRBV7-9 and TRBJ1-2; possibly TRBD1 for D (5 bases). This CDR3 is 14 amino acids long. Germline V lookup: CDR1 SEHNR, CDR2 FQNEAQ (reference sequence). V was shortened by 2 bases and J by 6 bases, with 13 bases between the two germline ends.

For the CDR3, the DNA is TGTGCCAGCAGCTCTTCCGGGACCCACTACGAGCAGTACTTC. Its protein is CASSSSGTHYEQYF. The chain has TRBV7-9 and TRBJ2-7; D is possibly TRBD1 or TRBD2 (5 bases each). With 4 bases removed from V and 3 bases from J, the gap between germline ends came to 13 bases. CDR1 and CDR2 (germline): SEHNR, FQNEAQ (reference sequence). This CDR3 is 14 amino acids long.

The rearrangement links TRBV29-1 to TRBJ2-7, with D uncertain. Per the germline V gene, CDR1 is SQVTM and CDR2 is ANQGSEA. V lost 6 bases and J lost 4, with 28 bases in between. CDR3 length: 17 amino acids. The CDR3 loop is CSVLIAGVRSFGYEQYF. The CDR3 bases are TGCAGCGTCCTGATTGCTGGTGTAAGGAGTTTTGGGTACGAGCAGTACTTC.

The chain carries TRBV21-1 and TRBJ2-3; the table names TRBD1, a call not compared with the DNA. TRBV21-1 is reported as a pseudogene. This CDR3 has 15 amino acids. This CDR3 is CASSKWTENTDTQYF. The CDR3 nucleotides are TGTGCCAGCAGCAAATGGACAGAGAACACAGATACGCAGTATTTT.

This chain links TRBV20-1 with TRBJ1-1; 12 bases align to TRBD1. V lost 1 base, J lost 5 bases, and 8 bases stayed unmatched. CDR1 and CDR2 from the germline V gene are DFQATT and SNEGSKA (reference sequence). The CDR3 contains 16 residues. CDR3 in DNA: TGCAGTGCTAGAGGGGGACAGGGGGCTAGGTGGACTGAAGCTTTCTTT. This codes for CSARGGQGARWTEAFF.

The V call is TRBV7-2, the J call TRBJ2-1, with 8 bases lining up with TRBD1. Matching the DNA end better, TRBJ2-7 makes the J call doubtful. This CDR3 has 13 amino acids. Germline CDR1 is SGHTA and CDR2 is FQGNSA. CDR3 nucleotides: TGTGCCAGCAACCAGGGCAGGGGGCGAGAGCAGTACTTC. Its translation: CASNQGRGREQYF.

CDR3 loop: CSALERRGHNEQFF. The CDR3 nucleotides are TGCAGTGCGCTAGAACGGCGGGGCCACAATGAGCAGTTCTTC. The J gene is TRBJ2-1, the V gene TRBV20-1, with D maybe TRBD2 (6 bases). Trimming left V 6 bases short and J 5 bases short, with 17 bases between. The CDR3 loop spans 14 amino acids. In germline, CDR1 is DFQATT, CDR2 SNEGSKA (reference sequence).

This clonotype occurred a few times. V is TRBV20-1 and J is TRBJ2-5, with D possibly being TRBD1 or TRBD2 (5 bases each). Germline lookup yields CDR1 DFQATT and CDR2 SNEGSKA (reference sequence). The CDR3 runs to 14 residues. The germline V and J ends were trimmed by 7 bases and 2 bases, with 17 bases remaining between them. In nucleotides, the CDR3 is TGCAGTGGGAGCCGGGACCCAACACAAGAGACCCAGTACTTC. Translation gives CSGSRDPTQETQYF.

The J gene is TRBJ2-3, the V gene TRBV7-9; D remains unclear. The CDR3 is made up of 14 amino acids. The germline gives CDR1 SEHNR, CDR2 FQNEAQ (reference sequence). Trimming removed 5 bases from V and 5 bases from J, with 14 bases in between. CDR3 bases: TGTGCCAGCAGCAAGACAATTACGGGAGATACGCAGTATTTT. Residues: CASSKTITGDTQYF.